A selection of T cell receptor beta chains follows, all from one sample in a study of T cell changes during pregnancy in multiple sclerosis. Using immunoSEQ multiplex PCR, the repertoire was profiled, and TCRdb retains in-frame clones only, with some absent. The sample carries tens of thousands of clones, approximately 90% recorded once. Sequencing was performed on peripheral blood, taken in the third trimester of pregnancy. These receptors were collected from a female donor in good health, enrolled as a control in a pregnancy study. Each CDR3 is given with its conserved first and last residue. Fields, in order: V gene, J gene, D gene, CDR3 DNA, CDR3 protein. The D gene is left open where the match is weak.

V: TRBV7-2; J: TRBJ1-2; D: .; DNA: TGTGCCAGCAGTCTCCGGGGGACGCCGGGGATATATGGCTACACCTTC; CDR3: CASSLRGTPGIYGYTF
V: TRBV7-9; J: TRBJ1-4; D: .; DNA: TGTGCCAGCAGCTTAGTGGTAGGAGTTAATGAAAAACTGTTTTTT; CDR3: CASSLVVGVNEKLFF
V: TRBV11-2; J: TRBJ2-2; D: TRBD2; DNA: TGTGCCAGCAGCAAATCCACCCGACTAGCGGGGGGTTACGGGGAGCTGTTTTTT; CDR3: CASSKSTRLAGGYGELFF
V: TRBV11-3; J: TRBJ2-1; D: .; DNA: TGTGCCAGCAGCTTAGAGGGGGGAGGCAATGAGCAGTTCTTC; CDR3: CASSLEGGGNEQFF
V: TRBV4-3; J: TRBJ1-1; D: .; DNA: TGCGCCAGCAGCACGGGTTCCGAGGCATCTGAAGCTTTCTTT; CDR3: CASSTGSEASEAFF
V: TRBV7-2; J: TRBJ1-1; D: .; DNA: TGTGCCAGCAGCTTATTGGGCCAGTCGAACACTGAAGCTTTCTTT; CDR3: CASSLLGQSNTEAFF
V: TRBV2; J: TRBJ1-2; D: .; DNA: TGTGCCAGCACCCTTCCCCAAAGAGGTGGCTACACCTTC; CDR3: CASTLPQRGGYTF
V: TRBV2; J: TRBJ2-7; D: .; DNA: TGTGCCAGCACCAGGGTACAGGGCCCTCCCCTCAACGAGCAGTACTTC; CDR3: CASTRVQGPPLNEQYF
V: TRBV6-5; J: TRBJ2-7; D: .; DNA: TGTGCCAGCAGTTTGACCCATAAAAGACTGGGCTACGAGCAGTACTTC; CDR3: CASSLTHKRLGYEQYF
V: TRBV7-9; J: TRBJ2-1; D: .; DNA: TGTGCCAGCAGCCCTGGACAGCTCGCGGAGCAGTTCTTC; CDR3: CASSPGQLAEQFF
V: TRBV20-1; J: TRBJ2-1; D: .; DNA: TGCAGTGCTAGGGCGGAGTTCTTC; CDR3: CSARAEFF
V: TRBV5-4; J: TRBJ2-1; D: .; DNA: TGTGCCAGCAGCTCTCTATCAGGGATTTCCTACAATGAGCAGTTCTTC; CDR3: CASSSLSGISYNEQFF
V: TRBV6-4; J: TRBJ1-4; D: .; DNA: TGTGCCAGCAGGACTACCGGGTCAGGAGGGTGTACTAATGAAAAACTGTTTTTT; CDR3: CASRTTGSGGCTNEKLFF